These 20 T cell receptor beta chains were sequenced from one sample in a study of molecular identifiers for immune sequencing clone quantification. TCRdb re-derived calls from the PCR reads in MiXCR, one entry per CDR3 protein. This table has around 470,000 distinct CDR3 sequences, around 23% appearing once. The sequenced sample consisted of naive CD8+ T cells from blood, with Jurkat cell RNA spiked in. The subset was: FACS-sorted CD8+CD4-CCR7+CD45RA+ naive T cells. The receptors derive from a human donor in good health. Some libraries in this study had Jurkat cell RNA spiked in.

This clonotype was seen many times. The chain is built from TRBV20-1 and TRBJ2-2; D gene ambiguous. The ends were cut back, 1 base at V and 0 bases at J, with 9 bases in the middle. The CDR3 contains 15 residues. Per germline, CDR1 DFQATT and CDR2 SNEGSKA (reference sequence). The CDR3 here is CSARARTANTGELFF. The CDR3, as DNA: TGCAGTGCTAGAGCTCGTACCGCGAACACCGGGGAGCTGTTTTTT.

A remark on this clonotype: A much larger clone differs by one base, so this may be a read error. The chain recombines TRBV19 with TRBJ1-1, with D hard to call. CDR1 and CDR2 (germline): LNHDA, SQIVND (reference sequence). V lost 3 bases to trimming and J lost 4 bases, with 18 bases between them. The CDR3 has 16 amino acids. The CDR3 reads CASSIRRPPEGTEAFF. The CDR3 nucleotides read TGTGCCAGTAGTATCAGGAGGCCCCCGGAGGGCACTGAAGCTTTCTTT.

Concerning this clonotype itself: A single base separates this from a much larger clone, so it may be a read error. This sequence joins TRBV7-9 and TRBJ1-1; TRBD1 matches 7 bases. The CDR3 runs 14 residues. Germline V lookup: CDR1 SEHNR, CDR2 FQNEAQ (reference sequence). The CDR3 sequence: CASSLTGVDTEASF. In DNA, the CDR3 is TGTGCCAGCAGCTTAACAGGGGTGGACACTGAAGCTTCCTTT. The variable domain in full, with the rest retrieved from reference TRBV7-9 and TRBJ1-1, is DTGVSQNPRHKITKRGQNVTFRCDPISEHNRLYWYRQTLGQGPEFLTYFQNEAQLEKSRLLSDRFSAERPKGSFSTLEIQRTEQGDSAMYLCASSLTGVDTEASFGQGTRLTVV.

In its sample, this clonotype was seen many times. The CDR3 nucleotides are TGTGCCAGCAGCCACCCCGACAGGGGGCGCGAGCAGTACTTC. It yields the protein CASSHPDRGREQYF. The V and J genes are TRBV7-9 and TRBJ2-7, with 10 bases matching TRBD1. With 5 bases clipped from V and 6 bases from J, the junction kept 7 bases outside the gene matches. Per germline, CDR1 SEHNR and CDR2 FQNEAQ (reference sequence). CDR3 length equals 14 residues.

J is TRBJ2-7 and V is TRBV20-1; TRBD1 aligns across 9 bases. Trimming took 4 bases from V and 1 from J; bases not matched to a gene: 2. CDR1 is DFQATT and CDR2 is SNEGSKA in the germline V gene (reference sequence). CDR3 length equals 13 residues. The chain's CDR3 is CSATDRGSYEQYF. The CDR3 DNA sequence: TGCAGTGCTACCGACAGGGGGTCCTACGAGCAGTACTTC.

This sequence joins TRBV20-1 and TRBJ2-7, with 7 bases fitting TRBD1. From germline, CDR1 is DFQATT and CDR2 SNEGSKA (reference sequence). The CDR3 length is 13 residues. Trimming at V came to 4 bases and at J to 0 bases, leaving 3 bases not matched to a gene. CDR3 residues: CSAKTGNSYEQYF. The CDR3 DNA reads TGCAGTGCTAAGACAGGGAACTCCTACGAGCAGTACTTC.

V and J are TRBV7-6 and TRBJ2-7; D gene unclear. V shed 5 bases and J shed 6 bases, with 11 bases lying between them. The CDR3 runs to 12 residues. Germline V lookup: CDR1 SGHVS, CDR2 FNYEAQ. The CDR3 nucleotides are TGTGCCAGCAGCCCGGTCACGCTCGAGCAGTACTTC. It translates to CASSPVTLEQYF. The complete variable domain, with remaining parts taken from reference TRBV7-6 and TRBJ2-7, reads GAGVSQSPRYKVTKRGQDVALRCDPISGHVSLYWYRQALGQGPEFLTYFNYEAQQDKSGLPNDRFSAERPEGSISTLTIQRTEQRDSAMYRCASSPVTLEQYFGPGTRLTVT.

A remark on this clonotype: A read error is possible here, since a much larger clone lies one base away. This is likely a read error, given that the CDR3 carries no conserved phenylalanine or tryptophan at its end. The chain recombines TRBV12-3 or TRBV12-4 with TRBJ1-1, with D perhaps matching TRBD1 (5 bases). The length of the CDR3 is 13 residues. The ends were cut back, 8 bases at V and 2 bases at J, with 12 bases in the middle. CDR3 residues: CASWRDLNTEAFS. The CDR3 DNA reads as TGTGCCAGCTGGAGGGACCTAAACACTGAAGCTTTCTCT.

As concerns this clonotype: This CDR3 fails to terminate in the conserved phenylalanine or tryptophan, so it likely reflects a read error. The chain couples TRBV14 to TRBJ2-7; tentatively, D is TRBD1 (6 bases). V lost 4 bases, J lost 1 base, and 11 bases lay in between. This CDR3 has 14 amino acids. CDR1 SGHDN and CDR2 FVKESK come from the germline V gene. The CDR3, as DNA: TGTGCCAGCAGCCCCTTAGGACAGTCCTACGAGCAGTACTAC. As protein: CASSPLGQSYEQYY.

This clonotype was counted a few times. V and J are TRBV18 and TRBJ2-3; a possible D gene is TRBD1 (6 bases). The CDR3 is made up of 15 amino acids. Germline assignment: CDR1 KGHSH and CDR2 LQKENI. Trimming stripped 8 bases from V and 2 bases from J, with 17 bases between. The CDR3 spells CASTRTTGLTDTQYF. The DNA of the CDR3 is TGTGCCAGCACGCGAACGACAGGCCTCACAGATACGCAGTATTTT.

As for this clonotype: A junction end diverges from the germline sequence, so it may reflect a read error. Here the CDR3 DNA reads TGTGCCGGCAGTTTTGGGGGGGTTGGAAACACCATATATTTT. This gives the protein CAGSFGGVGNTIYF. J is TRBJ1-3 and V is TRBV28; tentatively, D is TRBD1 (5 bases). Germline V CDR1 and CDR2: MDHEN, SYDVKM. CDR3 length equals 14 residues.

Comments on this clonotype: This may arise from a read error, as a much more abundant clone is one base away. Since no conserved phenylalanine or tryptophan closes the CDR3, a read error is the likely cause. V is TRBV16 and J is TRBJ2-3; D not certain. The CDR3 contains 16 residues. The V gene lost 1 base and the J gene lost 0 bases, with 11 bases spanning the gap. CDR1 is KGHSY and CDR2 is FQNENV in the germline V gene. CDR3 coding DNA: TGTGCCAGCAGCCAATTTCACACCCCAAGCACAGATACGCAGTATTCT. Its protein product is CASSQFHTPSTDTQYS.

The J gene is TRBJ2-3, the V gene TRBV2, with a possible D match to TRBD2 (6 bases). The CDR3 extends over 18 amino acids. Germline lookup yields CDR1 SNHLY and CDR2 FYNNEI. V was clipped by 3 bases and J by 1 base, with 20 bases between them. The CDR3 nucleotides read TGTGCCAGCAGTGACGCCTGGGGTAGCGGCCGCCGCACAGATACGCAGTATTTT. Translating gives CASSDAWGSGRRTDTQYF.

V is TRBV27 and J is TRBJ2-7, with D perhaps TRBD1 (6 bases). Trimming shortened V by 6 bases and J by 1 base, and 13 bases separated the two germline ends. Germline V gene sequence: CDR1 MNHEY, CDR2 SMNVEV (reference sequence). This CDR3 comprises 14 residues. CDR3 amino acids: CASRQRGGSYEQYF. CDR3 bases: TGTGCCAGCAGACAACGAGGGGGATCCTACGAGCAGTACTTC.

The chain combines TRBV7-9 with TRBJ2-5, with 7 bases that match TRBD2. From germline, CDR1 is SEHNR and CDR2 FQNEAQ (reference sequence). J gave up 1 base and V 5 bases, and 4 bases lay outside the gene matches. The CDR3 length is 14 residues. This CDR3 reads CASSPGGFQETQYF. In nucleotides, the CDR3 is TGTGCCAGCAGCCCCGGGGGGTTCCAAGAGACCCAGTACTTC. The full variable domain, in which reference TRBV7-9 and TRBJ2-5 provide the parts outside the CDR3, is DTGVSQNPRHKITKRGQNVTFRCDPISEHNRLYWYRQTLGQGPEFLTYFQNEAQLEKSRLLSDRFSAERPKGSFSTLEIQRTEQGDSAMYLCASSPGGFQETQYFGPGTRLLVL.

The V call is TRBV10-2, the J call TRBJ2-1; 10 nucleotides align to TRBD1. The CDR3 is made up of 14 amino acids. CDR1 is WSHSY, CDR2 SAAADI, per germline. Germline trimming cut 5 bases from V and 9 bases from J; bases unmatched to any gene: 7. The CDR3 DNA is TGCGCCAGCAGTTGGACAGGGGGTCAGGGTGAGCAGTTCTTC. Its translation: CASSWTGGQGEQFF.

Details on this clonotype: With a much larger clone just one base away, this may be a read error. The gene calls are TRBV4-3 and TRBJ2-7; 9 positions agree with TRBD1. Germline CDR1 LGHNA, CDR2 YSLEER. The CDR3 covers 15 residues. As DNA, the CDR3 is TGCGCCAGCAGCCCGGGGACAGGGTTTACCTACGCGCAGTACTTC. The encoded protein is CASSPGTGFTYAQYF.

There are many counts of this clonotype. V is TRBV20-1 and J is TRBJ2-7; 10 bases are shared with TRBD2. There are 15 residues in the CDR3. Trimming took 4 bases from V and 2 from J; bases not matched to a gene: 8. Germline CDR1 and CDR2: DFQATT and SNEGSKA (reference sequence). The CDR3 nucleotides are TGCAGTGCTAACAATCGGACTAGCGGAACCTACGAGCAGTACTTC. Translation gives CSANNRTSGTYEQYF.

A word on this clonotype: A much larger clone differs from this one at a single base, so this may be a read error. The chain uses TRBV7-9 and TRBJ2-2; D is undetermined. The CDR3 totals 13 residues. Germline CDR1 is SEHNR and CDR2 is FQNEAQ (reference sequence). V lost 5 bases and J 7 bases, leaving 11 bases between the germline ends. The CDR3: CASSPCVSGELFF. The CDR3 nucleotides read TGTGCCAGCAGCCCCTGTGTGAGCGGGGAGCTGTTTTTT.

This clonotype appeared a few times. CDR3 amino acids: CASSLASGPEETQYF. CDR3 bases: TGTGCCAGCAGCTTAGCTAGCGGGCCTGAAGAGACCCAGTACTTC. The chain carries TRBV7-9 and TRBJ2-5; TRBD2 matches at 7 bases. CDR1 is SEHNR and CDR2 is FQNEAQ in the germline V gene (reference sequence). This CDR3 contains 15 residues. Trimming removed 0 bases from V and 3 bases from J; junction bases left unmatched: 4.